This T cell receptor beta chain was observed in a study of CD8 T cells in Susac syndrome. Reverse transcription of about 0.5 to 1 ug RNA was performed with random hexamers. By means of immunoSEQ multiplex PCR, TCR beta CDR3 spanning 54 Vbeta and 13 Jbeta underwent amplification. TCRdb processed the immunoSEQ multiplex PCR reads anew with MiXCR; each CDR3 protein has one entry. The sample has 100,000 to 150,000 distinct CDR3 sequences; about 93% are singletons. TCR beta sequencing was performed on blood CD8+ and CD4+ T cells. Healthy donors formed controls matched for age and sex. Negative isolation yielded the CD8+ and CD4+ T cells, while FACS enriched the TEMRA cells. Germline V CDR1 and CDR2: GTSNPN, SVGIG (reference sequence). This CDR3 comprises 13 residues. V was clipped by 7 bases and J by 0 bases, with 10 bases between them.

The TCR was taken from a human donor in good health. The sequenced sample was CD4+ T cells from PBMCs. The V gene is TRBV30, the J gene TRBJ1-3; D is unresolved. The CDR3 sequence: CASYRFSGNTIYF. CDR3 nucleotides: TGTGCCTCATACCGGTTCTCTGGAAACACCATATATTTT. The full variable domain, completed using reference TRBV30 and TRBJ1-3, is SQTIHQWPATLVQPVGSPLSLECTVEGTSNPNLYWYRQAAGRGLQLLFYSVGIGQISSEVPQNLSASRPQDRQFILSSKKLLLSDSGFYLCASYRFSGNTIYFGEGSWLTVV.